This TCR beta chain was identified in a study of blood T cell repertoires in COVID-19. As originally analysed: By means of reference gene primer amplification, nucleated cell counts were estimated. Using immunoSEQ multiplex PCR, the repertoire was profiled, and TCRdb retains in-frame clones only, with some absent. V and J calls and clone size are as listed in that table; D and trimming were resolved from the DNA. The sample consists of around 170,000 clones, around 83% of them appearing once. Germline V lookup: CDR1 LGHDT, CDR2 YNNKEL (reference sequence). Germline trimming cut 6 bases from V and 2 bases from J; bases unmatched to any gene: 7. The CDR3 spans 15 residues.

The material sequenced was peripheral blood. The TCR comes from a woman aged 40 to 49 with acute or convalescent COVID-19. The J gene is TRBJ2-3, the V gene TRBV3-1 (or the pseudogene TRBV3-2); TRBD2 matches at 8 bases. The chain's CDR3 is CASSPTSEDTDTQYF. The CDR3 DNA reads TGTGCCAGCAGTCCGACTAGCGAGGACACAGATACGCAGTATTTT.